The 25 T cell receptor beta chains given below trace back to one sample, sequenced in a study of breast tumors, draining lymph nodes, adjacent tissues. Axillary draining lymph nodes of breast cancer patients supplied the node samples. TCRdb reprocessed the multiplex PCR reads via MiXCR and lists one record per CDR3 protein. This table has 75,000 to 100,000 distinct CDR3 sequences, roughly 19% appearing once. The specimen sequenced was axillary lymph node tissue. The receptors stem from a female donor with breast cancer. Some clones in this sample may be carry-over from other donors' samples.

This clonotype was detected many times. V usage is TRBV6-1 and J usage is TRBJ2-3; 11 positions match TRBD2. V shed 1 base and J 6 bases; nucleotides not matched to a gene: 6. Germline CDR1 reads MNHNS; CDR2 reads SASEGT. The CDR3 contains 16 residues. In DNA, the CDR3 is TGTGCCAGCAGTGAAGGGGTAGCGGGAGGGCAGGATACGCAGTATTTT. It yields the protein CASSEGVAGGQDTQYF.

This clonotype showed up just a few times. This chain links TRBV6-2 or TRBV6-3 with TRBJ2-1; D possibly corresponds to TRBD2 (7 bases). CDR1 MNHEY and CDR2 SVGEGT come from the germline V gene. Trimming pared 9 bases from V and 0 bases from J, leaving 12 bases between. The CDR3 length is 14 residues. The CDR3 spells CARGGGCSYNEQFF. CDR3 coding DNA: TGTGCCAGGGGGGGGGGCTGCTCCTACAATGAGCAGTTCTTC.

This chain uses TRBV3-1 with TRBJ2-1; unclear D gene. Per the germline V gene, CDR1 is LGHDT and CDR2 is YNNKEL (reference sequence). The CDR3 has 16 amino acids. V lost 0 bases to trimming and J lost 0 bases, with 9 bases between them. For the CDR3, the DNA is TGTGCCAGCAGCCAAGATCTCCTCCGCTCCTACAATGAGCAGTTCTTC. It specifies CASSQDLLRSYNEQFF.

This clonotype was counted many times. The rearrangement uses TRBV10-3 and TRBJ2-1; 12 bases align to TRBD2. From germline, CDR1 is ENHRY and CDR2 SYGVKD. There are 15 residues in the CDR3. Germline trimming cut 4 bases from V and 7 bases from J; bases unmatched to any gene: 5. The CDR3 protein is CAISATGTSGNEQFF. CDR3 DNA: TGTGCCATCAGTGCGACCGGGACTAGCGGGAATGAGCAGTTCTTC.

Many counts were recorded for this clonotype. The gene calls are TRBV5-8 and TRBJ2-3, with 7 bases that match TRBD1. After removal of 4 bases from V and 10 bases from J, the junction contained 9 bases not matched to a gene. Germline V gene lookup returns CDR1 SGHTS and CDR2 YDEGEE. This CDR3 is 13 amino acids long. The CDR3 nucleotides read TGTGCCAGCAGCAAAAGGACAGGTGCAGCGCAGTATTTT. Translation: CASSKRTGAAQYF.

Many counts were recorded for this clonotype. The gene calls are TRBV12-3 or TRBV12-4 and TRBJ2-7, with D possibly TRBD1 on 7 matching bases. The ends were cut back, 5 bases at V and 4 bases at J, with 12 bases in the middle. The CDR3 extends over 13 amino acids. DNA of the CDR3: TGTGCCAGCAGTGGCGGGACAGTTTACGAGCAGTACTTC. Protein product: CASSGGTVYEQYF.

The rearrangement links TRBV5-1 to TRBJ1-1; D unclear. Germline CDR1 SGHRS, CDR2 YFSETQ. This CDR3 has 15 residues. Trimming took 6 bases from V and 4 from J, leaving 19 bases between them. The CDR3 sequence is CASNNLSWRGTEAFF. The CDR3 bases are TGCGCCAGCAACAATCTCAGTTGGCGTGGCACTGAAGCTTTCTTT.

There are many counts of this clonotype. The V gene is TRBV5-4, the J gene TRBJ1-2; no definite D call. Germline loops: CDR1 SGHNT, CDR2 YYREEE (reference sequence). V was pared by 4 bases and J by 1 base, with 8 bases between. The CDR3 is 13 amino acids. Here the CDR3 reads CASSPWGNYGYTF. The CDR3, as DNA: TGTGCCAGCAGCCCTTGGGGTAACTATGGCTACACCTTC.

About this clonotype: One base away lies a much larger clone, so this may be a sequencing read error. The V and J genes are TRBV27 and TRBJ2-7, with D unclear. Germline lookup yields CDR1 MNHEY and CDR2 SMNVEV (reference sequence). The V end was cut by 3 bases, the J end by 0 bases, with 9 bases between. CDR3 length: 14 residues. CDR3: CASSFRSSSYEQYF. DNA of the CDR3: TGTGCCAGCAGTTTCCGGAGCAGCTCCTACGAGCAGTACTTC.

Concerning this clonotype itself: This may be a read error, as it is one base from a much larger clone. The chain is built from TRBV7-9 and TRBJ2-3, with D possibly being TRBD2 (6 bases). CDR3 size: 14 residues. The germline CDR1 and CDR2 sequences are SEHNR and FQNEAQ (reference sequence). CDR3 amino acids: CASSDGGLTNTQYF. CDR3 nucleotides: TGTGCCAGCAGTGATGGGGGACTCACAAATACGCAGTATTTT.

This clonotype was recorded at least ten times. The chain joins TRBV24-1 to TRBJ2-2, with 14 bases matching TRBD2. In germline, CDR1 is KGHDR, CDR2 SFDVKD. V was clipped by 2 bases and J by 0 bases; unmatched bases: 4. The CDR3 spans 19 residues. CDR3 in amino acids: CATSDSGTSGSSNTGELFF. In DNA, the CDR3 is TGTGCCACCAGTGATTCCGGGACTAGCGGGAGTTCGAACACCGGGGAGCTGTTTTTT.

This clonotype has at least ten counts. The chain uses TRBV19 and TRBJ2-1, with D unclear. The germline V gene encodes CDR1 LNHDA and CDR2 SQIVND (reference sequence). This CDR3 has 13 amino acids. Trimming left V 2 bases short and J 8 bases short, with 10 bases between. Here the CDR3 reads CASSIPPKDEQFF. The CDR3 DNA sequence: TGTGCCAGTAGTATACCCCCGAAGGATGAGCAGTTCTTC. The variable domain in full, with the rest retrieved from reference TRBV19 and TRBJ2-1, is DGGITQSPKYLFRKEGQNVTLSCEQNLNHDAMYWYRQDPGQGLRLIYYSQIVNDFQKGDIAEGYSVSREKKESFPLTVTSAQKNPTAFYLCASSIPPKDEQFFGPGTRLTVL.

This clonotype appeared a few times. The V and J genes are TRBV28 and TRBJ2-7; TRBD1 matches 7 bases. With V trimmed by 6 bases and J by 2 bases, 7 bases remained unmatched. Germline V gene lookup returns CDR1 MDHEN and CDR2 SYDVKM. This CDR3 has 14 amino acids. The CDR3, as DNA: TGTGCCAGCAGACAACAGGGGTTCACCTACGAGCAGTACTTC. Its protein product is CASRQQGFTYEQYF.

This clonotype was detected only a few times. J is TRBJ2-1 and V is TRBV27, with 9 bases fitting TRBD1. The V gene's germline CDR1 is MNHEY and CDR2 SMNVEV (reference sequence). The CDR3 contains 16 residues. J was trimmed by 4 bases and V by 5 bases; bases with no gene match: 9. Written as DNA, the CDR3 is TGTGCCAGCAGTCTATGGACAGGGGAAACATACAATGAGCAGTTCTTC. This codes for CASSLWTGETYNEQFF.

This clonotype was detected many times. This chain uses TRBV6-1 with TRBJ2-7; D unclear. V dropped 2 bases and J dropped 6 bases, with 17 bases sitting between them. Germline CDR1 reads MNHNS; CDR2 reads SASEGT. The CDR3 loop spans 15 amino acids. CDR3: CASSETELDFTEQYF. The CDR3 DNA follows: TGTGCCAGCAGTGAAACTGAGTTAGACTTTACCGAGCAGTACTTC.

This clonotype was observed at least ten times. This chain joins TRBV7-9 and TRBJ1-3, with 8 bases aligning to TRBD1. CDR1 is SEHNR, CDR2 FQNEAQ, per germline (reference sequence). J lost 0 bases, V lost 7 bases, and 5 bases had no gene match. The CDR3 is 15 amino acids. In DNA, the CDR3 is TGTGCCAGCACCCGGACAGGGACCTCTGGAAACACCATATATTTT. Translation: CASTRTGTSGNTIYF.

For this clonotype: A single base separates this from a much larger clone, so it may be a read error. The J gene is TRBJ2-3, the V gene TRBV9; a weak D match, TRBD1 (6 bases). Germline V lookup: CDR1 SGDLS, CDR2 YYNGEE. The CDR3 runs to 14 residues. Deletions cut 4 bases from V and 8 bases from J, with 17 bases between. The CDR3 protein is CASSPGQTIGTQYF. The CDR3 nucleotides read TGTGCCAGCAGCCCCGGACAGACTATAGGTACGCAGTATTTT. The full variable domain, completed using reference TRBV9 and TRBJ2-3, is DSGVTQTPKHLITATGQRVTLRCSPRSGDLSVYWYQQSLDQGLQFLIQYYNGEERAKGNILERFSAQQFPDLHSELNLSSLELGDSALYFCASSPGQTIGTQYFGPGTRLTVL.

Worth noting for this clonotype: This sequence may be a read error, since a much larger clone differs from it by one base. The chain has TRBV7-2 and TRBJ2-3, with 13 bases matching TRBD2. There are 12 residues in the CDR3. Germline values: CDR1 SGHTA, CDR2 FQGNSA. In nucleotides, the CDR3 is TGTACCAGCAGCGAACTAGCGGGAGGGTTCGCTTTT. It specifies CTSSELAGGFAF.

Ten or more counts support this clonotype. The rearrangement uses TRBV20-1 and TRBJ2-7; 12 bases agree with TRBD1. The V and J ends lost 6 bases and 4 bases, in that order; junction bases with no gene match: 7. The CDR3 loop spans 14 amino acids. In germline, CDR1 is DFQATT, CDR2 SNEGSKA (reference sequence). The CDR3 here is CSALGTGGQYEQYF. CDR3 nucleotides: TGCAGTGCGCTAGGGACAGGGGGCCAGTACGAGCAGTACTTC.

Many counts were recorded for this clonotype. The gene calls are TRBV6-5 and TRBJ1-2; no clear D gene. The V and J ends lost 0 bases and 6 bases respectively, with 14 bases between them. Germline CDR1 MNHEY, CDR2 SVGAGI. This CDR3 has 15 residues. The CDR3 DNA reads TGTGCCAGCAGTTACTCGCTCGGGGAGTTGGATGGCTACACCTTC. This codes for CASSYSLGELDGYTF.

This clonotype appeared many times. The genes are TRBV7-9 and TRBJ2-5; D ambiguous. Trimming left V 1 base short and J 1 base short, with 7 bases between. The germline gives CDR1 SEHNR, CDR2 FQNEAQ (reference sequence). There are 14 residues in the CDR3. Written as DNA, the CDR3 is TGTGCCAGCAGCTTAGTCGGCGGCCAAGAGACCCAGTACTTC. Its translation: CASSLVGGQETQYF.

This clonotype showed up many times. The chain recombines TRBV6-2 or TRBV6-3 with TRBJ2-7; 9 bases align to TRBD2. This CDR3 is built from 13 residues. Germline trimming cut 8 bases from V and 5 bases from J; bases unmatched to any gene: 7. Germline lookup yields CDR1 MNHEY and CDR2 SVGEGT. DNA of the CDR3: TGTGCCAGCCAAGCGGGAGGAAGCCACGAGCAGTACTTC. Its protein product is CASQAGGSHEQYF.

This chain connects TRBV10-2 to TRBJ2-3; the D is unclear. CDR1 is WSHSY and CDR2 is SAAADI in the germline V gene. The CDR3 length is 13 residues. V lost 2 bases, J lost 8 bases, and 11 bases lay in between. The CDR3 here is CASSEETPGTQYF. The CDR3 coding sequence is TGCGCCAGCAGTGAGGAGACCCCGGGTACGCAGTATTTT.

Worth noting for this clonotype: Given a much more abundant clone one base away, this may be a read error. The rearrangement joins TRBV9 to TRBJ1-5, with a tentative D call TRBD1 (5 bases). CDR1 and CDR2 from the germline V gene are SGDLS and YYNGEE. There are 14 residues in the CDR3. The CDR3 DNA follows: TGTGCCCGCAGCGTAGATGGGGGAAATCAGCCCCAGCATTTT. It translates to CARSVDGGNQPQHF.

Many counts were recorded for this clonotype. The chain joins TRBV24-1 to TRBJ1-5; D remains ambiguous. This CDR3 spans 16 amino acids. CDR1 KGHDR and CDR2 SFDVKD come from the germline V gene. With 9 bases removed from V and 0 bases from J, the gap between germline ends came to 17 bases. CDR3 in DNA: TGTGCCACCGCTGATCCCGACGGGTATAGCAATCAGCCCCAGCATTTT. It encodes CATADPDGYSNQPQHF.